The sequence of this T cell receptor (beta chain) was determined in a study of T cell responses to AZD1222 COVID-19 vaccine. Profiling relied on immunoSEQ multiplex PCR, and the TCRdb table lists in-frame clones only, not all of them. This table holds over 60,000 clones, around 90% found once. The germline V gene encodes CDR1 LNHDA and CDR2 SQIVND (reference sequence). The CDR3 spans 16 residues. J was trimmed by 2 bases and V by 7 bases; bases with no gene match: 6. This clonotype was sampled from an adult in good health. V usage is TRBV19 and J usage is TRBJ2-1; 12 bases line up with TRBD2. The sequenced sample was peripheral blood, obtained on day 0 of AZD1222 vaccination. CDR3 amino acids: CASTITSGGPYNEQFF. As DNA, the CDR3 is TGTGCCAGTACCATCACTAGCGGGGGGCCCTACAATGAGCAGTTCTTC.